The 20 T cell receptor beta chains presented below share a single source sample, sequenced in a study of multiple sclerosis patients with progressive multifocal leukoencephalopathy. Time point here: about a year of natalizumab therapy. Here immunoSEQ multiplex PCR was the method, and the copy in TCRdb shows in-frame clones only, minus some. The sample comprises about 28,000 clones, roughly 90% of which are singletons, and 1.3% rests with the top ten. This material consisted of PBMCs, taken from a patient treated with natalizumab. All receptors come from a human donor with multiple sclerosis.

This chain connects TRBV7-9 to TRBJ1-2, with 8 bases lining up with TRBD1. CDR3 length: 13 residues. From germline, CDR1 is SEHNR and CDR2 FQNEAQ (reference sequence). The ends lost 5 bases at V and 4 bases at J; junction bases unmatched: 3. The CDR3 nucleotides read TGTGCCAGCAGCCTTGGGACAGGCTATGGCTACACCTTC. Encoded protein: CASSLGTGYGYTF.

The V gene is TRBV9, the J gene TRBJ2-3; D not certain. The germline CDR1 and CDR2 sequences are SGDLS and YYNGEE. Trimming removed 3 bases from V and 0 bases from J, with 17 bases in between. CDR3 length equals 17 residues. The CDR3 nucleotides are TGTGCCAGCAGCGCCCCCGCTGGTCTCACTAGCACAGATACGCAGTATTTT. Residues: CASSAPAGLTSTDTQYF.

This clone was seen a single time. This chain connects TRBV7-9 to TRBJ2-5; either TRBD1 or TRBD2 may supply D (6 bases each). Trimming removed 0 bases at V and 9 bases at J, with 14 bases between. The CDR3 contains 14 residues. The germline CDR1 and CDR2 sequences are SEHNR and FQNEAQ (reference sequence). CDR3 protein: CASSLALGGEAQYF. The DNA for the CDR3 is TGTGCCAGCAGCTTAGCGCTCGGGGGCGAGGCCCAGTACTTC.

This sequence joins TRBV5-4 and TRBJ2-2; 7 bases line up with TRBD2. V lost 4 bases to trimming and J lost 5 bases; unmatched junction nucleotides: 11. There are 16 residues in the CDR3. The V gene's germline CDR1 is SGHNT and CDR2 YYREEE (reference sequence). CDR3: CASSPGREGITGELFF. The CDR3 region has the DNA TGTGCCAGCAGCCCCGGCAGGGAGGGGATTACCGGGGAGCTGTTTTTT.

This chain joins TRBV6-6 and TRBJ1-1, with 8 bases identical to TRBD1. J was trimmed by 4 bases and V by 8 bases; bases with no gene match: 3. The CDR3 is 12 residues long. Germline loops: CDR1 MNHNY, CDR2 SVGAGI (reference sequence). CDR3 residues: CASRGQGTEAFF. CDR3 bases: TGTGCCAGCCGCGGACAGGGCACTGAAGCTTTCTTT.

V usage is TRBV7-2 and J usage is TRBJ1-1; TRBD1 agrees at 9 bases. V trimming: 4 bases; J trimming: 0 bases; junction bases outside the gene matches: 6. From germline, CDR1 is SGHTA and CDR2 FQGNSA. The CDR3 runs to 16 residues. As DNA, the CDR3 is TGTGCCAGCAGCTCCACAGGGGGCGCGATGAACACTGAAGCTTTCTTT. It specifies CASSSTGGAMNTEAFF.

The gene calls are TRBV9 and TRBJ1-6, with D perhaps TRBD1 (5 bases). CDR1 is SGDLS and CDR2 is YYNGEE in the germline V gene. This CDR3 is built from 16 residues. Trimming stripped 3 bases from V and 9 bases from J, with 19 bases between. The CDR3 loop reads CASSAIPGGNSSPLHF. CDR3 nucleotide sequence: TGTGCCAGCAGCGCTATTCCGGGGGGAAACAGTTCACCCCTCCACTTT.

The chain recombines TRBV4-1 with TRBJ1-4, with 7 bases lining up with TRBD1. J lost 0 bases, V lost 5 bases, and 9 bases had no gene match. Germline lookup yields CDR1 MGHRA and CDR2 YSYEKL. The CDR3 covers 17 residues. The CDR3 loop reads CASSKSGQTATNEKLFF. In DNA, the CDR3 is TGCGCCAGCAGCAAATCGGGACAGACTGCAACTAATGAAAAACTGTTTTTT.

The CDR3 DNA follows: TGTGCCAGCAGTCCCGGTAGGGTACCCAACTATGGCTACACCTTC. It yields the protein CASSPGRVPNYGYTF. This sequence joins TRBV6-1 and TRBJ1-2; no clear D gene. This CDR3 has 15 amino acids. Germline lookup yields CDR1 MNHNS and CDR2 SASEGT. V lost 5 bases, J lost 2 bases, and 15 bases lay in between.

This clone occurred once. The chain employs TRBV7-2 and TRBJ2-1; D is undetermined. The germline gives CDR1 SGHTA, CDR2 FQGNSA. V lost 7 bases, J lost 8 bases, and 9 bases lay in between. The CDR3 is 11 amino acids. CDR3 coding DNA: TGTGCCAGCAACCAGTGGGATGAGCAGTTCTTC. Its translation is CASNQWDEQFF.

The chain recombines TRBV10-3 with TRBJ2-3, with 8 bases lining up with TRBD2. V gave up 2 bases and J gave up 2 bases; unmatched junction bases: 6. The CDR3 extends over 16 amino acids. From germline, CDR1 is ENHRY and CDR2 SYGVKD. CDR3 sequence (DNA): TGTGCCATCAGTGAGGGTAGCGGGGCAGTCACAGATACGCAGTATTTT. Amino acids: CAISEGSGAVTDTQYF.

J is TRBJ1-2 and V is TRBV4-1; 9 nucleotides line up with TRBD1. Germline CDR1 MGHRA, CDR2 YSYEKL. This CDR3 has 16 amino acids. V was clipped by 2 bases and J by 7 bases; unmatched bases: 11. This CDR3 reads CASSQLTGGGYGGYTF. The CDR3 DNA sequence: TGCGCCAGCAGCCAACTTACAGGGGGCGGTTATGGTGGCTACACCTTC.

Only one count was recorded for this clone. The chain links TRBV6-5 to TRBJ2-7; possibly TRBD2 for D (5 bases). V lost 3 bases to trimming and J lost 6 bases, with 12 bases between them. The germline gives CDR1 MNHEY, CDR2 SVGAGI. The CDR3 spans 13 residues. Written as DNA, the CDR3 is TGTGCCAGCAGTTATATGGGTCGGGGCGAGCAGTACTTC. Translated: CASSYMGRGEQYF.

The chain combines TRBV28 with TRBJ2-7; 7 positions agree with TRBD1. This CDR3 is built from 15 residues. V was clipped by 5 bases and J by 2 bases; unmatched bases: 9. Germline V gene sequence: CDR1 MDHEN, CDR2 SYDVKM. CDR3 coding DNA: TGTGCCAGCAGTCCTTGGGACAGATCGGCCTACGAGCAGTACTTC. This sequence encodes CASSPWDRSAYEQYF.

The chain combines TRBV6-4 with TRBJ1-2, with D perhaps matching TRBD1 (6 bases). From germline, CDR1 is MRHNA and CDR2 SNTAGT. Trimming removed 2 bases at V and 5 bases at J, with 12 bases between. This CDR3 contains 14 residues. The CDR3 nucleotides read TGTGCCAGCAGTGACCCAGGACAGATTTATGGCTACACCTTC. Its protein product is CASSDPGQIYGYTF.

The chain joins TRBV7-9 to TRBJ1-1, with TRBD1 as a possible D gene (5 bases). Germline V lookup: CDR1 SEHNR, CDR2 FQNEAQ (reference sequence). The ends were cut back, 0 bases at V and 1 base at J, with 12 bases in the middle. This CDR3 contains 16 residues. As DNA, the CDR3 is TGTGCCAGCAGCTTAGCGTCGGGGCCGGGGAACACTGAAGCTTTCTTT. It is translated as CASSLASGPGNTEAFF. The full variable domain, in which reference TRBV7-9 and TRBJ1-1 provide the parts outside the CDR3, is DTGVSQNPRHKITKRGQNVTFRCDPISEHNRLYWYRQTLGQGPEFLTYFQNEAQLEKSRLLSDRFSAERPKGSFSTLEIQRTEQGDSAMYLCASSLASGPGNTEAFFGQGTRLTVV.

The V call is TRBV6-6, the J call TRBJ1-3, with D perhaps matching TRBD1 (5 bases). Germline CDR1 MNHNY, CDR2 SVGAGI (reference sequence). Trimming took off 2 bases at V and 0 bases at J, with 8 bases between the two ends. The CDR3 contains 15 residues. This CDR3 reads CASSYVRGSGNTIYF. Here the CDR3 DNA reads TGTGCCAGCAGTTACGTAAGGGGCTCTGGAAACACCATATATTTT.

The chain combines TRBV11-2 with TRBJ2-7; 7 nucleotides match TRBD1. Germline V gives CDR1 SGHAT, CDR2 FQNNGV. The ends lost 5 bases at V and 1 base at J; junction bases unmatched: 8. This CDR3 comprises 15 residues. The CDR3 DNA is TGTGCCAGCAGCACAATGACAGGGTGGTCCTACGAGCAGTACTTC. As protein: CASSTMTGWSYEQYF.

The chain employs TRBV5-8 and TRBJ1-6; D not certain. In germline, CDR1 is SGHTS, CDR2 YDEGEE. Between the trimmed V and J ends, which lost 4 bases and 0 bases, there was a span of 8 bases. The CDR3 has 15 amino acids. The CDR3: CASSPEVSYNSPLHF. As DNA, the CDR3 is TGTGCCAGCAGCCCAGAGGTCTCCTATAATTCACCCCTCCACTTT.

This sequence joins TRBV5-1 and TRBJ2-3; no reliable D call. With 0 bases removed from V and 10 bases from J, the gap between germline ends came to 6 bases. This CDR3 contains 11 residues. Looked up from germline, CDR1 is SGHRS and CDR2 is YFSETQ. This CDR3 reads CASSLERAQYF. CDR3 nucleotides: TGCGCCAGCAGCTTGGAAAGGGCGCAGTATTTT.